A selection of T cell receptor beta chains follows, all from one sample in a study of response to subunit inactivated influenza vaccine. TCRdb analysed the RT-PCR reads with MiXCR anew, one entry per CDR3 protein. The table includes a few hundred thousand distinct CDR3 sequences, around 11% detected once. The data were also submitted as part of a second study, on T cells expressing NK-cell markers.

The sequences come from PBMCs from blood, collected on the day of vaccination. These TCRs come from a man aged 45-65 years who received an inactivated influenza vaccine. Both conserved end residues are part of each CDR3. D genes are given only for firm matches. Not every row has a clone size; where given, it reads once, few, many or a size class.

D: -
V: TRBV28
size: -
J: TRBJ2-5
CDR3: CASSSFITYETQYF
DNA: TGTGCCAGCAGTTCGTTTATCACTTACGAGACCCAGTACTTC

D: -
V: TRBV4-3
size: -
J: TRBJ1-1
CDR3: CASSQDTKGTEAFF
DNA: TGCGCCAGCAGCCAAGATACAAAGGGGACTGAAGCTTTCTTT

D: -
V: TRBV24-1
size: few
J: TRBJ1-1
CDR3: CATSDSFTGTEAFF
DNA: TGTGCCACCAGTGATTCGTTCACTGGGACTGAAGCTTTCTTT

D: TRBD2
V: TRBV28
size: few
J: TRBJ2-3
CDR3: CASSLLLAGVNTDTQYF
DNA: TGTGCCAGCAGTTTACTCCTAGCGGGGGTAAACACAGATACGCAGTATTTT

D: TRBD2
V: TRBV20-1
size: -
J: TRBJ2-3
CDR3: CSARGGGATSTDTQYF
DNA: TGCAGTGCTAGAGGCGGGGGGGCCACCAGCACAGATACGCAGTATTTT

D: TRBD2
V: TRBV2
size: -
J: TRBJ2-2
CDR3: CASSGLARLAGELFF
DNA: TGTGCCAGCAGTGGACTAGCTAGGTTGGCCGGGGAGCTGTTTTTT

D: -
V: TRBV19
size: -
J: TRBJ2-2
CDR3: CASSMSRVTGELFF
DNA: TGTGCCAGTAGTATGAGCAGGGTCACCGGGGAGCTGTTTTTT

D: -
V: TRBV21-1
size: -
J: TRBJ2-1
CDR3: CASSKGTSGRVNEQFF
DNA: TGTGCCAGCAGCAAGGGAACTAGCGGGAGGGTCAATGAGCAGTTCTTC

D: TRBD2
V: TRBV6-2/TRBV6-3
size: -
J: TRBJ2-1
CDR3: CASSSTSGNEQFF
DNA: TGTGCCAGCAGTTCGACTAGCGGTAATGAGCAGTTCTTC

D: -
V: TRBV5-1
size: many
J: TRBJ2-1
CDR3: CASSYSGDSYNEQFF
DNA: TGCGCCAGCAGCTACTCAGGGGACTCCTACAATGAGCAGTTCTTC

D: TRBD1
V: TRBV6-6
size: few
J: TRBJ2-7
CDR3: CASSTPGQYEQYF
DNA: TGTGCCAGCAGTACCCCGGGACAGTACGAGCAGTACTTC

D: -
V: TRBV11-1
size: few
J: TRBJ1-5
CDR3: CASSLGDPVWESLSNQPQHF
DNA: TGTGCCAGCAGCTTAGGGGATCCGGTCTGGGAAAGTTTAAGCAATCAGCCCCAGCATTTT

D: TRBD1
V: TRBV11-2
size: many
J: TRBJ1-2
CDR3: CASSSSITGTGLPNYGYTF
DNA: TGTGCCAGCAGCTCTTCCATTACTGGGACAGGGCTTCCTAACTATGGCTACACCTTC

D: -
V: TRBV11-3
size: many
J: TRBJ2-1
CDR3: CASSLGSIMGPSYNEQFF
DNA: TGTGCCAGCAGCTTAGGAAGTATTATGGGTCCCTCCTACAATGAGCAGTTCTTC

D: TRBD2
V: TRBV24-1
size: -
J: TRBJ2-1
CDR3: CATSHSGRAYNEQFF
DNA: TGTGCCACCAGCCATAGCGGGAGGGCCTACAATGAGCAGTTCTTC

D: TRBD1
V: TRBV11-2
size: many
J: TRBJ1-4
CDR3: CASSKGTGAALNEKLFF
DNA: TGTGCCAGCAGCAAAGGGACAGGGGCCGCCCTTAATGAAAAACTGTTTTTT

D: -
V: TRBV15
size: -
J: TRBJ2-7
CDR3: CATSIDYSKQSYEQYF
DNA: TGTGCCACCAGCATTGACTATAGCAAACAGTCCTACGAGCAGTACTTC

D: TRBD1
V: TRBV12-3/TRBV12-4
size: many
J: TRBJ1-5
CDR3: CASSRIWTGVSNQPQHF
DNA: TGTGCCAGCAGTCGAATCTGGACAGGGGTGAGCAATCAGCCCCAGCATTTT

D: -
V: TRBV5-1
size: -
J: TRBJ2-2
CDR3: CASKHYNTGELFF
DNA: TGCGCCAGCAAGCATTATAACACCGGGGAGCTGTTTTTT

D: -
V: TRBV6-2/TRBV6-3
size: few
J: TRBJ1-1
CDR3: CASTTFTGFDTEAFF
DNA: TGTGCCAGCACCACCTTTACAGGGTTTGATACTGAAGCTTTCTTT

D: -
V: TRBV28
size: -
J: TRBJ2-7
CDR3: CASNSVAKAYEQYF
DNA: TGTGCCAGCAATTCCGTAGCGAAAGCCTACGAGCAGTACTTC

D: TRBD2
V: TRBV12-3/TRBV12-4
size: few
J: TRBJ2-2
CDR3: CASSFPSGGANGELFF
DNA: TGTGCCAGCAGTTTTCCTAGCGGGGGGGCCAACGGGGAGCTGTTTTTT

D: TRBD2
V: TRBV9
size: many
J: TRBJ2-1
CDR3: CASSVGAGGHYNEQFF
DNA: TGTGCCAGCAGCGTAGGGGCGGGAGGACACTACAATGAGCAGTTCTTC

D: -
V: TRBV12-3/TRBV12-4
size: -
J: TRBJ2-1
CDR3: CASSLEVGGQGEQFF
DNA: TGTGCCAGCAGTTTAGAAGTGGGGGGGCAAGGTGAGCAGTTCTTC

D: TRBD2
V: TRBV20-1
size: few
J: TRBJ2-7
CDR3: CSAYKRDSTYEQYF
DNA: TGCAGTGCTTATAAGCGGGACTCCACCTACGAGCAGTACTTC

D: -
V: TRBV5-1
size: few
J: TRBJ2-5
CDR3: CASSLSGAGETQYF
DNA: TGCGCCAGCAGCTTATCTGGGGCCGGGGAGACCCAGTACTTC

D: -
V: TRBV5-1
size: -
J: TRBJ2-6
CDR3: CASSGAVGILSGANVLTF
DNA: TGCGCCAGCAGCGGTGCAGTCGGTATCCTCTCTGGGGCCAACGTCCTGACTTTC

D: -
V: TRBV11-2
size: few
J: TRBJ2-2
CDR3: CASSLELRGELFF
DNA: TGTGCCAGCAGCCTGGAGCTTCGCGGGGAGCTGTTTTTT

D: TRBD1
V: TRBV7-9
size: few
J: TRBJ2-3
CDR3: CASSSDRGMDTQYF
DNA: TGTGCCAGCAGCTCGGACAGGGGTATGGATACGCAGTATTTT

D: TRBD1
V: TRBV2
size: few
J: TRBJ1-1
CDR3: CASSGDRGYGEAFF
DNA: TGTGCCAGCAGTGGCGACAGGGGATATGGTGAAGCTTTCTTT

D: -
V: TRBV12-3/TRBV12-4
size: many
J: TRBJ1-2
CDR3: CASSRERRGYGYTF
DNA: TGTGCCAGCAGCCGCGAAAGGAGGGGCTATGGCTACACCTTC

D: -
V: TRBV20-1
size: few
J: TRBJ2-6
CDR3: CSASAGPSGANVLTF
DNA: TGCAGTGCTAGTGCAGGCCCCTCTGGGGCCAACGTCCTGACTTTC

D: -
V: TRBV3-1
size: few
J: TRBJ2-2
CDR3: CASSRDWNTGELFF
DNA: TGTGCCAGCAGCCGTGACTGGAACACCGGGGAGCTGTTTTTT

D: TRBD2
V: TRBV20-1
size: -
J: TRBJ2-1
CDR3: CSAKSGRPGNEQFF
DNA: TGCAGTGCTAAGAGCGGGAGACCAGGCAATGAGCAGTTCTTC

D: TRBD1
V: TRBV10-3
size: -
J: TRBJ1-1
CDR3: CAIRGDSLNTEAFF
DNA: TGTGCCATCAGGGGGGACAGTTTGAACACTGAAGCTTTCTTT

D: -
V: TRBV28
size: -
J: TRBJ2-1
CDR3: CASSISVSNEQFF
DNA: TGTGCCAGCAGCATATCAGTCTCCAATGAGCAGTTCTTC

D: -
V: TRBV6-6
size: few
J: TRBJ2-4
CDR3: CASSHTENIQYF
DNA: TGTGCCAGCAGTCACACAGAAAACATTCAGTACTTC

D: TRBD1
V: TRBV7-9
size: few
J: TRBJ2-1
CDR3: CASSLGQGTLGQFF
DNA: TGTGCCAGCAGCTTGGGACAGGGGACCTTAGGGCAGTTCTTC

D: -
V: TRBV20-1
size: few
J: TRBJ2-2
CDR3: CSAQRNPKDTGELFF
DNA: TGCAGTGCACAAAGAAATCCGAAAGACACCGGGGAGCTGTTTTTT

D: -
V: TRBV29-1
size: few
J: TRBJ2-7
CDR3: CSVEGPYEQYF
DNA: TGCAGCGTTGAAGGTCCCTACGAGCAGTACTTC

D: -
V: TRBV4-1
size: few
J: TRBJ2-7
CDR3: CASSHTDLASSYEQYF
DNA: TGCGCCAGCAGCCATACGGACCTCGCAAGCTCCTACGAGCAGTACTTC

D: -
V: TRBV2
size: -
J: TRBJ2-7
CDR3: CASSEMASLQEQYF
DNA: TGTGCCAGCAGTGAGATGGCTAGCTTACAGGAGCAGTACTTC